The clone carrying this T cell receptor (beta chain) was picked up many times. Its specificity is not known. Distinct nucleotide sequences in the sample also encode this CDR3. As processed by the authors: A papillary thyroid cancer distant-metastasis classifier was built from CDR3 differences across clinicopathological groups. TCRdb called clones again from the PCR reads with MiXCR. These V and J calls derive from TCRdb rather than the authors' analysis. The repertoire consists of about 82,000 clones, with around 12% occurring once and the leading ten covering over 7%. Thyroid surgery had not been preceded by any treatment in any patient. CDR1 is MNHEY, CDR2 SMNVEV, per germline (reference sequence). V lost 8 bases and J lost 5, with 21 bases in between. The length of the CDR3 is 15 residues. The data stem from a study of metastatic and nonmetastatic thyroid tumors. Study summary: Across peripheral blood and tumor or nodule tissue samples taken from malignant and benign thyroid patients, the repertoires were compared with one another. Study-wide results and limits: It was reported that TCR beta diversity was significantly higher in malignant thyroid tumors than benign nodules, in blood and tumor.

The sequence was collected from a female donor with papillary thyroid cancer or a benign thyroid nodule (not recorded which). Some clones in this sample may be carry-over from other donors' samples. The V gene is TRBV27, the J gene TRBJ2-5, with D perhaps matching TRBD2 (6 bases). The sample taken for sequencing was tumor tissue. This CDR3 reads CASRKGGTPEETQYF. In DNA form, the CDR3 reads TGTGCCAGCCGAAAAGGCGGGACTCCTGAGGAGACCCAGTACTTC.